A selection of T cell receptor beta chains follows, all from one sample in a study of Ad26.COV2.S vaccination and SARS-CoV-2 variants. Profiling relied on immunoSEQ multiplex PCR, and the TCRdb table lists in-frame clones only, not all of them. The sample consists of about 280,000 clones, more than 70% of them appearing once. Sequenced material: peripheral blood, taken in a trial of Ad26.COV2.S vaccine versus placebo. The receptors derive from a person between 18 and 60 years old who received the Ad26.COV2.S COVID-19 vaccine or a placebo. Both conserved end residues are part of each CDR3. D genes are given only for firm matches. The size entry is marked missing in some rows and otherwise reads once, few, many or a size class.

CDR3nt,CDR3aa,v_gene,abundance,j_gene,d_gene
TGTGCCAGCAGTCCATTATCCACAGGGGGAGAGACCCAGTACTTC,CASSPLSTGGETQYF,TRBV6-2/TRBV6-3,once,TRBJ2-5,TRBD1
TGCAGCGTGGCGACTAGCGGGGCCTCCTACAATGAGCAGTTCTTC,CSVATSGASYNEQFF,TRBV29-1,-,TRBJ2-1,TRBD2
TGTGCCAGCAGCCCCGGCGGCGGGGGTTCCTACGAGCAGTACTTC,CASSPGGGGSYEQYF,TRBV7-2,-,TRBJ2-7,TRBD2
TGTGCCAGCAGTTACCCGGAGGCACAGGGGGATTATGGCTACACCTTC,CASSYPEAQGDYGYTF,TRBV6-6,-,TRBJ1-2,TRBD1
TGTGCCAGCAGCTCCCGATCGGACTACAATGAGCAGTTCTTC,CASSSRSDYNEQFF,TRBV7-3,-,TRBJ2-1,-
TGCGCCAGCAGACGGGATCTAGCGGGAGGAATGAGCTCCTACAATGAGCAGTTCTTC,CASRRDLAGGMSSYNEQFF,TRBV10-2,-,TRBJ2-1,TRBD2
TGTGCCAGCAGCTTCGACGGAGGGAACTACGAGCAGTACTTC,CASSFDGGNYEQYF,TRBV11-2,-,TRBJ2-7,-
TGTGCCAGCAAACCGGGACAGACCCGGGGCTATGGCTACACCTTC,CASKPGQTRGYGYTF,TRBV28,-,TRBJ1-2,TRBD1
TGTGCCAGCAGCCTGAGTGTTGGGCAAGAGACCCAGTACTTC,CASSLSVGQETQYF,TRBV7-8,-,TRBJ2-5,-
TGTGCCAGCATGTCAGGGGCTGGCTACACCTTC,CASMSGAGYTF,TRBV2,-,TRBJ1-2,-
TGTGCCAGCAGAGCTCCAGGGTTAGAGACCCAGTACTTC,CASRAPGLETQYF,TRBV6-5,-,TRBJ2-5,-
TGTGCCAGCAGTCAAGGGACCGAGAGCACTGAAGCTTTCTTT,CASSQGTESTEAFF,TRBV6-4,-,TRBJ1-1,-
TGTGCCAGCAGCTTAACGGGACAGGCCAGCCTATACAATGAGCAGTTCTTC,CASSLTGQASLYNEQFF,TRBV7-2,few,TRBJ2-1,TRBD1
TGCGCCAGCAGCATACAAGAGACCCAGTACTTC,CASSIQETQYF,TRBV5-1,once,TRBJ2-5,-
TGTGCCTGGAGTGTAGGAGGGGGCGGCTATGGCTACACCTTC,CAWSVGGGGYGYTF,TRBV30,-,TRBJ1-2,TRBD1
TGTGCCACCAGTGAGTCGACTAGCGGGACCACAGATACGCAGTATTTT,CATSESTSGTTDTQYF,TRBV24-1,-,TRBJ2-3,TRBD2
TGCGCCAGCAGTGGCGCCCCACAGGGATTAAACACCGGGGAGCTGTTTTTT,CASSGAPQGLNTGELFF,TRBV5-1,-,TRBJ2-2,-
TGTGCCAGCAGCCGCGGACAGGCGAGCATGAACACTGAAGCTTTCTTT,CASSRGQASMNTEAFF,TRBV6-2/TRBV6-3,-,TRBJ1-1,TRBD1
TGTGCCAGCAGCTCCGAGGGGTCTTTTGAGACCCAGTACTTC,CASSSEGSFETQYF,TRBV7-2,-,TRBJ2-5,-
TGTGCCAGCAGTTTATCTCAGGACAGTAATCAGCCCCAGCATTTT,CASSLSQDSNQPQHF,TRBV27,-,TRBJ1-5,-
TGTGCCAGCAGCATCGACAGGGGGTTCTCCTACGAGCAGTACTTC,CASSIDRGFSYEQYF,TRBV5-4,-,TRBJ2-7,TRBD1
TGCGCCAGCAGCCCCCGGGGCGGCAACACCGGGGAGCTGTTTTTT,CASSPRGGNTGELFF,TRBV5-1,-,TRBJ2-2,-
TGTGCCAGCTCACCAGTGACAGGGAACAATGAGCAGTTCTTC,CASSPVTGNNEQFF,TRBV18,-,TRBJ2-1,TRBD1
TGTGCCAGCAGCCCCATGGGGGGGTCTGGGAGGGAGACCCAGTACTTC,CASSPMGGSGRETQYF,TRBV11-1,-,TRBJ2-5,TRBD2
TGTGCCAGCAGCGTTGGTGTAACAGGGCACTATGGCTACACCTTC,CASSVGVTGHYGYTF,TRBV9,-,TRBJ1-2,-
TGTGCCAGCAGCGTAAGAGGACTAGCCGGGGAGCTGTTTTTT,CASSVRGLAGELFF,TRBV9,-,TRBJ2-2,TRBD2
TGTGCCAGCAGCCAAAATAGCTACGAGCAGTACTTC,CASSQNSYEQYF,TRBV11-2,-,TRBJ2-7,-
TGTGCCAGCAGCTTGGTCCGGACTAGCGGGGGCTCCTACGAGCAGTACTTC,CASSLVRTSGGSYEQYF,TRBV5-5,-,TRBJ2-7,TRBD2
TGTGCCAGCAGCCCCGCGGGGAGCCAAGAGACCCAGTACTTC,CASSPAGSQETQYF,TRBV11-2,-,TRBJ2-5,-
TGTGCCAGCAGCGGAGGGGACAGAAATAATGAAAAACTGTTTTTT,CASSGGDRNNEKLFF,TRBV5-4,few,TRBJ1-4,TRBD1
TGTGCCAGCAGTGAGGAGGCAGGGCGGACTGGCTACACCTTC,CASSEEAGRTGYTF,TRBV2,once,TRBJ1-2,-
TGTGCCAGTGGGACGAGGCCTAATAGCAATCAGCCCCAGCATTTT,CASGTRPNSNQPQHF,TRBV7-2,-,TRBJ1-5,-
TGTGCCAGCAGCTTCTTAGCGGGAGGAAACACAGAGACCCAGTACTTC,CASSFLAGGNTETQYF,TRBV7-9,-,TRBJ2-5,TRBD2
TGTGCCAGCAGCATCGGGACAGGACGAAATTCACCCCTCCACTTT,CASSIGTGRNSPLHF,TRBV5-4,-,TRBJ1-6,TRBD1
TGTGCCAGCAGCCCGGTGGCGGGGGCTACCTATGGCTACACCTTC,CASSPVAGATYGYTF,TRBV5-6,-,TRBJ1-2,-
TGCGCCAGCAGTGAGTCAACCTCGGGAGACGTGCAGTTCTTC,CASSESTSGDVQFF,TRBV10-1,once,TRBJ2-1,-
TGTGCCAGCAGCTTGCCCCCGGGACAGGGCTACGAGCAGTACTTC,CASSLPPGQGYEQYF,TRBV5-6,-,TRBJ2-7,TRBD1
TGTGCCAGCAGCCAAGGACAGGGGTGGGATTCACCCCTCCACTTT,CASSQGQGWDSPLHF,TRBV3-1/TRBV3-2,-,TRBJ1-6,TRBD1
TGTGCCAGCAGCCAAGGCGGGACGAACACCGGGGAGCTGTTTTTT,CASSQGGTNTGELFF,TRBV4-2,-,TRBJ2-2,-
TGTGCCAGCAGCCATAACAGATTTACGGGTGAAGCTTTCTTT,CASSHNRFTGEAFF,TRBV3-1/TRBV3-2,-,TRBJ1-1,-
TGTGCCAGCAGGGTAGGCGAGACTAATGAAAAACTGTTTTTT,CASRVGETNEKLFF,TRBV2,few,TRBJ1-4,-